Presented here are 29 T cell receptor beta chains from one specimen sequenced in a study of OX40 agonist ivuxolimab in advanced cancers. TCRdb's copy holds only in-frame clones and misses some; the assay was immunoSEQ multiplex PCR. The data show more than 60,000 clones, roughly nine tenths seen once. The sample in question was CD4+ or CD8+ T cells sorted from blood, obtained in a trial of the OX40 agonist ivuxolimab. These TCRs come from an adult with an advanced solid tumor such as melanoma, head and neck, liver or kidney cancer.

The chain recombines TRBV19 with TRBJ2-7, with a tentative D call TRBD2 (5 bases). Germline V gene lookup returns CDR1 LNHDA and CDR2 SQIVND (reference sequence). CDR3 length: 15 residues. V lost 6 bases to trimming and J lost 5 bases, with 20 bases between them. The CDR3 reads CASSSPRDTGDEQYF. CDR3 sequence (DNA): TGTGCCAGTAGCAGCCCCCGAGACACCGGGGACGAGCAGTACTTC.

The CDR3 bases are TGTGCCAGCAGCTTTGGGCAGGACCAAGAGACCCAGTACTTC. Amino acids: CASSFGQDQETQYF. The J gene is TRBJ2-5, the V gene TRBV11-2; D remains ambiguous. Germline CDR1 reads SGHAT; CDR2 reads FQNNGV. The CDR3 has 14 amino acids. The germline V and J ends were trimmed by 3 bases and 0 bases, with 8 bases remaining between them.

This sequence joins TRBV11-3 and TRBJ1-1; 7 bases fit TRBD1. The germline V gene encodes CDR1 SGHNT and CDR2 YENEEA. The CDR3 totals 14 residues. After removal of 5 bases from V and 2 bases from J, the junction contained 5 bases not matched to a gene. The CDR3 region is CASSETGLNTEAFF. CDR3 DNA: TGTGCCAGCAGCGAGACAGGGTTAAACACTGAAGCTTTCTTT.

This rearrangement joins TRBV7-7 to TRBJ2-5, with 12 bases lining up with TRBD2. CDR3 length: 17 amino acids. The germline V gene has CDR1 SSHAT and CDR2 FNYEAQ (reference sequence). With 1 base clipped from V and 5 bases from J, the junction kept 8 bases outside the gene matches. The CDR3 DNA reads TGTGCCAGCAGCTTAGATCTAGCGGGAGGGCCGGGGGAGACCCAGTACTTC. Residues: CASSLDLAGGPGETQYF.

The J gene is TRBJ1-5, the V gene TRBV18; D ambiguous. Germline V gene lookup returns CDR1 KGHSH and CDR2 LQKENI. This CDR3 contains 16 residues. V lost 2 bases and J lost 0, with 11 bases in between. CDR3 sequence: CASSPFGGSSNQPQHF. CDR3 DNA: TGTGCCAGCTCACCATTTGGAGGGTCTAGCAATCAGCCCCAGCATTTT.

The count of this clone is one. The CDR3, as DNA: TGTGCCAGCAGTTTATTCCGGCTAGCGGGATACGAGCAGTACTTC. Its translation is CASSLFRLAGYEQYF. This sequence joins TRBV27 and TRBJ2-7; 9 bases line up with TRBD2. V dropped 1 base and J dropped 4; count of bases not matched to a gene: 5. Germline values: CDR1 MNHEY, CDR2 SMNVEV (reference sequence). The CDR3 consists of 15 residues.

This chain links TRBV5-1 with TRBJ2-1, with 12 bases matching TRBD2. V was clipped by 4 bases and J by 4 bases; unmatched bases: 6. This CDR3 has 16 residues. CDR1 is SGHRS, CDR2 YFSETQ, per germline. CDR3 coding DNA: TGCGCCAGCAGCGGGAGGACTAGCGGGGATTACAATGAGCAGTTCTTC. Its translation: CASSGRTSGDYNEQFF. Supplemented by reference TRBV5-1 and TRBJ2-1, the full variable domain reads KAGVTQTPRYLIKTRGQQVTLSCSPISGHRSVSWYQQTPGQGLQFLFEYFSETQRNKGNFPGRFSGRQFSNSRSEMNVSTLELGDSALYLCASSGRTSGDYNEQFFGPGTRLTVL.

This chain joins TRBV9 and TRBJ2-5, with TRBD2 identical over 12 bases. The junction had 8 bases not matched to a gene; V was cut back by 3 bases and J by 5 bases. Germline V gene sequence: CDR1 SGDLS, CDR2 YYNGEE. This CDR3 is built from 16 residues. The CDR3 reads CASSGLAGGGRETQYF. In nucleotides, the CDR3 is TGTGCCAGCAGCGGTCTAGCGGGAGGGGGCAGGGAGACCCAGTACTTC.

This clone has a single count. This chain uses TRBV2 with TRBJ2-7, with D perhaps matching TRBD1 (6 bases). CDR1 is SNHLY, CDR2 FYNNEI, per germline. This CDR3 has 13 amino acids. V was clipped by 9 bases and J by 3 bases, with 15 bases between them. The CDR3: CARRTEQGYEQYF. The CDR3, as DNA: TGTGCCAGGCGGACAGAACAGGGCTACGAGCAGTACTTC. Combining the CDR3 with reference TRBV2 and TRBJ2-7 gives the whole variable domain EPEVTQTPSHQVTQMGQEVILRCVPISNHLYFYWYRQILGQKVEFLVSFYNNEISEKSEIFDDQFSVERPDGSNFTLKIRSTKLEDSAMYFCARRTEQGYEQYFGPGTRLTVT.

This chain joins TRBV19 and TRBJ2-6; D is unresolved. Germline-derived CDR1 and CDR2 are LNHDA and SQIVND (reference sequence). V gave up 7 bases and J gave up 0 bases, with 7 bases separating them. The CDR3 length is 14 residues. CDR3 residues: CASKLRSGANVLTF. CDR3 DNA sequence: TGTGCCAGTAAGTTGCGCTCTGGGGCCAACGTCCTGACTTTC.

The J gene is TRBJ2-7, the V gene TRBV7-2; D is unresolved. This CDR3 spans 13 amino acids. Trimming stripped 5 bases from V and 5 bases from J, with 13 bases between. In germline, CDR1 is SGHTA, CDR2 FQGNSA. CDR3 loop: CASSNKRNHEQYF. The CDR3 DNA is TGTGCCAGCAGCAATAAACGTAATCACGAGCAGTACTTC.

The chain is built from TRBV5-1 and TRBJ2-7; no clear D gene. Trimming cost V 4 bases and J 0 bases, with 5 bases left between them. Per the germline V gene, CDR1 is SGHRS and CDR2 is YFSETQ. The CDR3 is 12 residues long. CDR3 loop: CASSPGSYEQYF. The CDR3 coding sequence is TGCGCCAGCAGCCCTGGCTCCTACGAGCAGTACTTC.

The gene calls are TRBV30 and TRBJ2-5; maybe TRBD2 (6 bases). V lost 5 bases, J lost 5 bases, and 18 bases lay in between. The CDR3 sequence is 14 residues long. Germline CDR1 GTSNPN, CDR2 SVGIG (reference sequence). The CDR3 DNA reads TGTGCCTGGGGTCCGGGAGCCCGGGGGGAGACCCAGTACTTC. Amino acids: CAWGPGARGETQYF.

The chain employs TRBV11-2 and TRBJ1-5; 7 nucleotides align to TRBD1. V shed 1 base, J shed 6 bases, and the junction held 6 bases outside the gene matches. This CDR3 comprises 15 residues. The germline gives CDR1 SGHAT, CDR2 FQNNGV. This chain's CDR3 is CASSLASGGGQPQHF. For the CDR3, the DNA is TGTGCCAGCAGCTTAGCGTCAGGGGGGGGTCAGCCCCAGCATTTT.

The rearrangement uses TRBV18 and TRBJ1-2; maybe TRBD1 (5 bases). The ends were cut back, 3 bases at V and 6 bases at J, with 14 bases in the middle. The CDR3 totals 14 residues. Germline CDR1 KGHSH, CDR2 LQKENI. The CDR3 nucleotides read TGTGCCAGCTCACCGCGGCAGGGAGGGAATGGCTACACCTTC. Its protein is CASSPRQGGNGYTF.

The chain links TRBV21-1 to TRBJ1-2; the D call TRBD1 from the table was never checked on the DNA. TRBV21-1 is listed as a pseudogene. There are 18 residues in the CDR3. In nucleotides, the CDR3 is TGTGCCAGCAGCAAGCTAGGGGACAGACGGACGAGCAGGGATGGCTACACCTTC. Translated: CASSKLGDRRTSRDGYTF.

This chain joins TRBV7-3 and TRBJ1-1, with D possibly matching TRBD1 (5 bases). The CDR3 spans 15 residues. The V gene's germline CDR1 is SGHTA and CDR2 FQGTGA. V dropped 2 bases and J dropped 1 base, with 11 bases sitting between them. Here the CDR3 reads CASSLLGGTNTEAFF. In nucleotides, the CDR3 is TGTGCCAGCAGCTTATTAGGCGGGACGAACACTGAAGCTTTCTTT.

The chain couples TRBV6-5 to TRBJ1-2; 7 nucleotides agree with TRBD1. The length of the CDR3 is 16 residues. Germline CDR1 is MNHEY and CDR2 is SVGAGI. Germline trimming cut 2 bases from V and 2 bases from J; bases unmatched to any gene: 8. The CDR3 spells CASSYDREGSNYGYTF. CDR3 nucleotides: TGTGCCAGCAGTTACGACAGGGAAGGATCGAACTATGGCTACACCTTC.

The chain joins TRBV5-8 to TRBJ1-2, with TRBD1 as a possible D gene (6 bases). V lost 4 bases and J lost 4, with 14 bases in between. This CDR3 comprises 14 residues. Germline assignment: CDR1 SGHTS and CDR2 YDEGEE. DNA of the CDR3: TGTGCCAGCAGCCCCGGGAGGGGGGGCTATGGCTACACCTTC. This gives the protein CASSPGRGGYGYTF.

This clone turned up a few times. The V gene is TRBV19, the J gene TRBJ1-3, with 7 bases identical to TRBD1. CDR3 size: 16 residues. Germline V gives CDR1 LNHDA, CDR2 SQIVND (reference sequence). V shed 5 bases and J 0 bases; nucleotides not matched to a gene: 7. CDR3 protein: CASSVGQVFSGNTIYF. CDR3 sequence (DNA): TGTGCCAGTAGTGTCGGACAGGTTTTCTCTGGAAACACCATATATTTT. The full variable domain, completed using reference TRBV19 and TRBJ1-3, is DGGITQSPKYLFRKEGQNVTLSCEQNLNHDAMYWYRQDPGQGLRLIYYSQIVNDFQKGDIAEGYSVSREKKESFPLTVTSAQKNPTAFYLCASSVGQVFSGNTIYFGEGSWLTVV.

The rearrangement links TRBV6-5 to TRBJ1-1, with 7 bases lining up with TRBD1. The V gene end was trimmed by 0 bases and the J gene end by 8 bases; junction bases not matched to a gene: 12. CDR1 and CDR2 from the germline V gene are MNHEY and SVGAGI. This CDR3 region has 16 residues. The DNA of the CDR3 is TGTGCCAGCAGTTACTCCAAGACCGGGACAGCGGGGGAAGCTTTCTTT. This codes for CASSYSKTGTAGEAFF.

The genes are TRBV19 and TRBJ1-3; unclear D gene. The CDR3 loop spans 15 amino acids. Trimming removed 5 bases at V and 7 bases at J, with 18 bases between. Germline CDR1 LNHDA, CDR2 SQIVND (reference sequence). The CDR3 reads CASSATRSGWNTIYF. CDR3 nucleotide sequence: TGTGCCAGTAGTGCGACGAGGTCTGGGTGGAACACCATATATTTT.

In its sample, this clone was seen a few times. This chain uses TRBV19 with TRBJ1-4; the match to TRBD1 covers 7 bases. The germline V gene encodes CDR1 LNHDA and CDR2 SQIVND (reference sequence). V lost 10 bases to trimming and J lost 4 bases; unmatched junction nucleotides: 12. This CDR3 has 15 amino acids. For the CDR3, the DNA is TGTGCCACCGCGGAACAGGGACAGTTTAATGAAAAACTGTTTTTT. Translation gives CATAEQGQFNEKLFF.

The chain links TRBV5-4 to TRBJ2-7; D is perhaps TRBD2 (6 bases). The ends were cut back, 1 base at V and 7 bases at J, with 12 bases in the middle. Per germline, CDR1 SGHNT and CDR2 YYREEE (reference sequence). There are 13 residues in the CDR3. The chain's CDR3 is CASSLPAGREQYF. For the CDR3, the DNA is TGTGCCAGCAGCTTGCCGGCAGGGAGGGAGCAGTACTTC.

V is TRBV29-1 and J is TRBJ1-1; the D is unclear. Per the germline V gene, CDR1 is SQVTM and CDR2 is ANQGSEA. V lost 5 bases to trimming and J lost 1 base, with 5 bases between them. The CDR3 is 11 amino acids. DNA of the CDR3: TGCAGCGTTTTTAGGAACACTGAAGCTTTCTTT. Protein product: CSVFRNTEAFF.

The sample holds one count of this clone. CDR3 region: CASSPSGLAGTDTQYF. In DNA, the CDR3 is TGTGCCAGTAGTCCATCGGGACTAGCGGGCACAGATACGCAGTATTTT. J is TRBJ2-3 and V is TRBV19; 11 bases fit TRBD2. J lost 1 base, V lost 5 bases, and 5 bases had no gene match. This CDR3 is 16 amino acids long. Looked up from germline, CDR1 is LNHDA and CDR2 is SQIVND (reference sequence).

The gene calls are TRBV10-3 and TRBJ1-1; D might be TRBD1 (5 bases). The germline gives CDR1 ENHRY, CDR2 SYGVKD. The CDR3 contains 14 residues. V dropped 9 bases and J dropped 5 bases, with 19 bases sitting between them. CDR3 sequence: CAINLGGSGTEAFF. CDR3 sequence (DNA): TGTGCCATTAATTTGGGGGGGTCGGGGACTGAAGCTTTCTTT.

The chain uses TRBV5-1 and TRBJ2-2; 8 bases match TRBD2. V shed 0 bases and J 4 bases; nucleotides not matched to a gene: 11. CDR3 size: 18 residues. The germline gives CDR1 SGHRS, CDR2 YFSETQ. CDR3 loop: CASSLDGSSGSSTGELFF. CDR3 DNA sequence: TGCGCCAGCAGCTTGGACGGTTCGAGCGGGAGTAGCACCGGGGAGCTGTTTTTT.

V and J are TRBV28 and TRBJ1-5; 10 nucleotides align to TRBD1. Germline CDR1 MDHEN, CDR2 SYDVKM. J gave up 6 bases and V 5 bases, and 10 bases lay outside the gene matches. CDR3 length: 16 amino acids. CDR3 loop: CASSPPGQGGLQPQHF. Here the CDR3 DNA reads TGTGCCAGCAGTCCCCCCGGACAGGGGGGTCTTCAGCCCCAGCATTTT.